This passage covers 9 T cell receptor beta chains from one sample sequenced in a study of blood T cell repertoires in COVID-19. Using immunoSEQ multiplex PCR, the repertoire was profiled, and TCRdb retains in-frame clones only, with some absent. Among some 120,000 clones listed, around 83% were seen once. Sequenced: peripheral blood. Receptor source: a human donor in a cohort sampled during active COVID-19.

The CDR3, as DNA: TGCGCCAGCAGCTTGGTAAGCTCTTCACCCCTCCACTTT. As protein: CASSLVSSSPLHF. The chain joins TRBV5-1 to TRBJ1-6; D remains ambiguous. The germline CDR1 and CDR2 sequences are SGHRS and YFSETQ. The CDR3 spans 13 residues. V dropped 0 bases and J dropped 9 bases, with 7 bases sitting between them.

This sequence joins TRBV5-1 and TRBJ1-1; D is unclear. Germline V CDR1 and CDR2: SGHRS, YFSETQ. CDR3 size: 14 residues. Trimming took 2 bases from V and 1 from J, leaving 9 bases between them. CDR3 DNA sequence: TGCGCCAGCAGCTTAGATCGGGGGAACACTGAAGCTTTCTTT. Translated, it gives CASSLDRGNTEAFF.

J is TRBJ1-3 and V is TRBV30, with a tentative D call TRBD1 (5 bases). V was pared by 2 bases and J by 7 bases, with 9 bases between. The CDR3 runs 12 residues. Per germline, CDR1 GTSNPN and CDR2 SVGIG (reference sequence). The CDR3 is CAWSRGGNTIYF. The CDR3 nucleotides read TGTGCCTGGAGTAGGGGTGGGAACACCATATATTTT.

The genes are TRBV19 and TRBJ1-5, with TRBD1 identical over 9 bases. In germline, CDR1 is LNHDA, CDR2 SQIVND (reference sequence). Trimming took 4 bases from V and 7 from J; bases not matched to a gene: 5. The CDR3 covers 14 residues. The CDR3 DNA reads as TGTGCCAGTAGTAATACAGGGGGCGCACAGCCCCAGCATTTT. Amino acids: CASSNTGGAQPQHF.

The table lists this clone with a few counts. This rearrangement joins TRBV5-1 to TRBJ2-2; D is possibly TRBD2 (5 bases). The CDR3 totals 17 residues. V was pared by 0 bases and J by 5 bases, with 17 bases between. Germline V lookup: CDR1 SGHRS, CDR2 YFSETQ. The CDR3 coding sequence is TGCGCCAGCAGCTTGGAGCCGAGGGTGGGTAGGACCGGGGAGCTGTTTTTT. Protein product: CASSLEPRVGRTGELFF.

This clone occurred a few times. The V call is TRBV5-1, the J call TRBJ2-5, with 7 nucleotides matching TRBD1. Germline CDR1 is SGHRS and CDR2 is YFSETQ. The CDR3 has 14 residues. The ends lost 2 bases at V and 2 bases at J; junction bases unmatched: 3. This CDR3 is CASSFQDRQETQYF. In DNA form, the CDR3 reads TGCGCCAGCAGCTTTCAGGACAGGCAAGAGACCCAGTACTTC.

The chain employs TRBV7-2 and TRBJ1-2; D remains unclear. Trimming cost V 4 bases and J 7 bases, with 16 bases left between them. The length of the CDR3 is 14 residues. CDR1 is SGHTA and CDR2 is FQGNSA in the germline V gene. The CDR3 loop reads CASSSPSVTGGYTF. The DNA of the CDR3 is TGTGCCAGCAGCTCCCCTTCTGTTACGGGTGGCTACACCTTC.

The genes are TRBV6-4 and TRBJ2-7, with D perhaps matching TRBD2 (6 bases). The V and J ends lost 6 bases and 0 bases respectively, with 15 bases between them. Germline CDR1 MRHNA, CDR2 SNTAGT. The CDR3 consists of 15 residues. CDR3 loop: CASRPGTPVSYEQYV. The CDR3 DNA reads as TGTGCCAGCAGACCCGGGACTCCTGTCTCCTACGAGCAGTACGTC.

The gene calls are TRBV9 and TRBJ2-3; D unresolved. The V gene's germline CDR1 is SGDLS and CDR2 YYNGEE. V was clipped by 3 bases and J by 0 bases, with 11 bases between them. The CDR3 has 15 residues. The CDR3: CASSAQPRSTDTQYF. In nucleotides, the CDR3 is TGTGCCAGCAGCGCCCAACCGAGAAGCACAGATACGCAGTATTTT.